A single sample gave rise to the 5 T cell receptor beta chains below, sequenced in a study of cytomegalovirus exposure and HLA in healthy donors (dated by TCRdb to the late 2010s). The library was made by the immunoSEQ multiplex PCR assay. The multiplex PCR relied on a mix of 60 forward primers for TCR Vbeta segments and 13 reverse primers for TCR Jbeta segments. Not all clones reach the TCRdb copy of this immuneACCESS table, which keeps in-frame sequences only. Checked studies attribute under half of the gap to unresolved V genes and leave the rest unexplained. The sample includes a few hundred thousand clones, with about 80% observed a single time. The biggest ten clones account for 10% of the sample. Sequencing used PBMCs. These receptors originate from a woman between 50 and 59 years old in good health and CMV-seropositive.

The V and J genes are TRBV20-1 and TRBJ2-3; a weak D match, TRBD1 (6 bases). The CDR3 loop spans 10 amino acids. CDR1 DFQATT and CDR2 SNEGSKA come from the germline V gene (reference sequence). Here the CDR3 reads CSGTSDTQYF. As DNA, the CDR3 is TGCAGCGGGACATCAGATACGCAGTATTTT.

The chain links TRBV11-2 to TRBJ2-1; TRBD2 might be the D (5 bases). This CDR3 spans 11 amino acids. Deletions cut 3 bases from V and 12 bases from J, with 9 bases between. From germline, CDR1 is SGHAT and CDR2 FQNNGV. For the CDR3, the DNA is TGTGCCAGCAGCTTGGAGGAACCGCAGTTCTTC. Amino acid sequence: CASSLEEPQFF.

The chain couples TRBV28 to TRBJ1-5; 8 bases agree with TRBD1. Trimming removed 8 bases from V and 7 bases from J; junction bases left unmatched: 13. The germline V gene encodes CDR1 MDHEN and CDR2 SYDVKM. The CDR3 covers 15 residues. The CDR3 DNA is TGTGCCAGCGTTAGATCGGACAGGGATCAGCAGCCCCAGCATTTT. Residues: CASVRSDRDQQPQHF. The variable domain in full, completed from reference TRBV28 and TRBJ1-5, reads DVKVTQSSRYLVKRTGEKVFLECVQDMDHENMFWYRQDPGLGLRLIYFSYDVKMKEKGDIPEGYSVSREKKERFSLILESASTNQTSMYLCASVRSDRDQQPQHFGDGTRLSIL.

The chain carries TRBV6-6 and TRBJ1-1; D gene unclear. CDR3 size: 16 residues. V dropped 2 bases and J dropped 0 bases, with 13 bases sitting between them. Germline CDR1 is MNHNY and CDR2 is SVGAGI (reference sequence). The CDR3 nucleotides read TGTGCCAGCAGTTACGGCCCAGGCAAAATGAACACTGAAGCTTTCTTT. It is translated as CASSYGPGKMNTEAFF.

The genes are TRBV30 and TRBJ2-7; 12 bases line up with TRBD2. The length of the CDR3 is 16 residues. Per germline, CDR1 GTSNPN and CDR2 SVGIG (reference sequence). J gave up 6 bases and V 2 bases, and 11 bases lay outside the gene matches. The CDR3 DNA sequence: TGTGCCTGGAGTCCCCCGCCTAGCGGGGGGGCCCTCGAGCAGTACTTC. Translation gives CAWSPPPSGGALEQYF.